What follows describes a single T cell receptor beta chain. Antigen: not known. This specimen comes from a study of response to subunit inactivated influenza vaccine. The germline V gene encodes CDR1 MNHEY and CDR2 SVGEGT. This CDR3 spans 14 amino acids. V was pared by 1 base and J by 5 bases, with 9 bases between. Notes on the study in general: Few new T cells, the authors suggested, are recruited by each seasonal influenza vaccination.

TCRdb independently ran MiXCR on the RT-PCR reads; one entry per CDR3 protein. The repertoire includes about 780,000 distinct CDR3 sequences, roughly 18% of them detected once, and approximately 11% sits in the top ten. This receptor was identified in a man aged 50 to 59 who received an inactivated influenza vaccine. Sequencing was performed on PBMCs from blood, taken around 5 days after vaccination. The chain joins TRBV6-2 or TRBV6-3 to TRBJ2-1, with D hard to call. CDR3 amino acids: CASSYLSGDNEQFF. In DNA, the CDR3 is TGTGCCAGCAGTTACTTGTCTGGGGACAATGAGCAGTTCTTC.